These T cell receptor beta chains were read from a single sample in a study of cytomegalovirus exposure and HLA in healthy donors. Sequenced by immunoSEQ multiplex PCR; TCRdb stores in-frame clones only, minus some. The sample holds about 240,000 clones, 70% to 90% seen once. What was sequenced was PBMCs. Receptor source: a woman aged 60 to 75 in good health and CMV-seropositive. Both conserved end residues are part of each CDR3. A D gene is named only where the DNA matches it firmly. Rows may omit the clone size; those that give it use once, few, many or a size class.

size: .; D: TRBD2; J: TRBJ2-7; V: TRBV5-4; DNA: TGTGCCAGCAGACCGGGACTAGCGGTCTACGAGCAGTACTTC; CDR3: CASRPGLAVYEQYF
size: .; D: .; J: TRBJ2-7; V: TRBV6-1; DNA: TGTGCCAGCAGTACACTATCGTCCTACGAGCAGTACTTC; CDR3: CASSTLSSYEQYF
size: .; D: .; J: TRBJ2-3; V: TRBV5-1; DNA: TGCGCCAGTCTGAGCCGTAGCACAGATACGCAGTATTTT; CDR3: CASLSRSTDTQYF
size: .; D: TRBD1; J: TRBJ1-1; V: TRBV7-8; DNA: TGTGCCAGCTCTAGACAGGGGGGCACTGAAGCTTTCTTT; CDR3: CASSRQGGTEAFF
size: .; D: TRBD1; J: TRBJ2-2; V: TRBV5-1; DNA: TGCGCCAGCAGCATGGGACAGTCGAACACCGGGGAGCTGTTTTTT; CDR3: CASSMGQSNTGELFF
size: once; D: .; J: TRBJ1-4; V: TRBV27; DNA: TGTGCCAGCAGTGTAAAGCCAGGGATTGAAAAACTGTTTTTT; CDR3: CASSVKPGIEKLFF
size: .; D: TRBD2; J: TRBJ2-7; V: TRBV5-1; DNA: TGCGCCAGCAGCTTCTCAGGTCGGGCGGGAGCCACATCCTACGAGCAGTACTTC; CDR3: CASSFSGRAGATSYEQYF
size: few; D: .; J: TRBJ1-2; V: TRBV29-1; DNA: TGCAGCGTTGGTGAACACGGGGGGGACTATGGCTACACCTTC; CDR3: CSVGEHGGDYGYTF
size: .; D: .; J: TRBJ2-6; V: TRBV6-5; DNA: TGTGCCAGCAGTTACACTGGTGGGGCCAACGTCCTGACTTTC; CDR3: CASSYTGGANVLTF
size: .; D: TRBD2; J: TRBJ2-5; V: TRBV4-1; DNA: TGCGCCAGCAGCCAAGACCCGACTAGCCATACCCAGTACTTC; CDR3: CASSQDPTSHTQYF
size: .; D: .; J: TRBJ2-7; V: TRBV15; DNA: TGTGCCACCAGCAGAGAGTGGCACGAGCAGTACTTC; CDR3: CATSREWHEQYF